This paragraph reports one TCR beta chain. The antigen remains unidentified. Data came from immunoSEQ multiplex PCR; TCRdb stores just in-frame clones and leaves some out. The table has over 45,000 clones, 91% seen once. This entry is derived from a study of a mutant IDH1 vaccine in newly diagnosed glioma. Study in general: Treatment recipients were 62.5% male and about 40% female, and their mean age was roughly 40 years. Prior therapy was radiotherapy, temozolomide, or both; most received both. Study-level findings and limits: Overall, around 93% of patients had vaccine-induced immune responses.

Time point indicated: baseline, week 1 (first vaccination visit). Stated treatment: pre-vaccination baseline after standard-of-care therapy. J lost 7 bases, V lost 1 base, and 7 bases had no gene match. Looked up from germline, CDR1 is LGHNA and CDR2 is YNFKEQ. The CDR3 spans 16 residues. The sequencing used PBMCs, collected from a glioma patient treated with radiotherapy, temozolomide or both. J is TRBJ2-2 and V is TRBV4-2; 9 positions match TRBD2. This receptor was obtained from a man in his forties or fifties with glioma. The CDR3 coding sequence is TGTGCCAGCAGCCAAGGAGCGGGGGGCCGGGGCGGGGAGCTGTTTTTT. Protein: CASSQGAGGRGGELFF.